These T cell receptor beta chains were read from a single sample in a study of shared clonotypes between healthy human individuals. Generated by immunoSEQ multiplex PCR, the TCRdb table keeps only in-frame clones and is missing some. The sample contains 1,500,000 or so clones, just under 99% of which appear only once. Specimen: naive CD4+ T cells sorted from blood. The receptors originated from a man aged 25-45 years in good health. The CDR3 runs from the conserved cysteine through the conserved F or W. The D gene is left open where the match is weak. Where a row states a size, it is once, few, many or the class of an expanded clone; other rows omit it.

D	size	J	V	DNA	CDR3
TRBD2	-	TRBJ2-5	TRBV5-6	TGTGCCAGCAGCTTAGCGGGGGACCAAGAGACCCAGTACTTC	CASSLAGDQETQYF
TRBD2	-	TRBJ2-7	TRBV5-4	TGTGCCAGCAGCTCATTAGCGGGAGGGCCTTACGAGCAGTACTTC	CASSSLAGGPYEQYF
-	-	TRBJ1-3	TRBV5-1	TGCGCCAGCAGCTTGGAAGGGTGGGGGCCGGCTGGAAACACCATATATTTT	CASSLEGWGPAGNTIYF
-	-	TRBJ2-7	TRBV28	TGTGCCAGCAATCAGGGTTTCGGGCAGTACTTC	CASNQGFGQYF
TRBD1	-	TRBJ1-1	TRBV7-9	TGTGCCAGCAGCCTCGGGACAGGGGAAGCTTTCTTT	CASSLGTGEAFF
-	-	TRBJ2-3	TRBV28	TGTGCCAGCAGTAATCTTCCGGGGGCGCGCGGCACAGATACGCAGTATTTT	CASSNLPGARGTDTQYF
-	-	TRBJ1-5	TRBV6-5	TGTGCCAGCAGTTCTTATGGCAATCAGCCCCAGCATTTT	CASSSYGNQPQHF
TRBD2	-	TRBJ2-1	TRBV14	TGTGCCAGCAGCCAAGAGGGTCGGGCGGGACTAGCGGGATGGACGGATGAGCAGTTCTTC	CASSQEGRAGLAGWTDEQFF
-	-	TRBJ2-1	TRBV7-2	TGTGCCAGCAGACTGACGAGCCCCGGGTACTCCAACTCCTACAATGAGCAGTTCTTC	CASRLTSPGYSNSYNEQFF
TRBD2	-	TRBJ2-7	TRBV5-4	TGTGCCAGCAGCTTGGTTGCGGGCTTGGGGACTAGCAACTCCTACGAGCAGTACTTC	CASSLVAGLGTSNSYEQYF
TRBD2	-	TRBJ2-7	TRBV6-4	TGTGCCAGCAGCCGACTAGCGGTCTTCTACGAGCAGTACTTC	CASSRLAVFYEQYF
TRBD1	once	TRBJ1-5	TRBV18	TGTGCCAGCTCATCCGGACAGGGCTCCCTTTCTCAGCCCCAGCATTTT	CASSSGQGSLSQPQHF
-	-	TRBJ2-7	TRBV5-4	TGTGCCAGCAGAAACTCAAAGAGCTCAACCGACTACGAGCAGTACTTC	CASRNSKSSTDYEQYF
-	-	TRBJ2-1	TRBV7-9	TGTGCCAGCAGCCCAGACCCTGGGGGGCCAAATAGCAATGAGCAGTTCTTC	CASSPDPGGPNSNEQFF
-	-	TRBJ1-5	TRBV5-5	TGTGCCAGCAGCATACTCCCGGGACGGCCTCCTACTAGCAATCAGCCCCAGCATTTT	CASSILPGRPPTSNQPQHF
-	-	TRBJ1-1	TRBV4-1	TGCGCCAGCAGTCAACTACAATCCGGGGTCACTGAAGCTTTCTTT	CASSQLQSGVTEAFF
-	-	TRBJ1-3	TRBV7-9	TGTGCCAGCAGGCAGGGTGGGAGCTCTGGAAACACCATATATTTT	CASRQGGSSGNTIYF
-	-	TRBJ2-3	TRBV11-2	TGTGCCAGCAGCCCCCCCCACCCCAGGGATACGCAGTATTTT	CASSPPHPRDTQYF
-	-	TRBJ1-1	TRBV29-1	TGCAGCGTTATAACCGGAAGGACTGAAGCTTTCTTT	CSVITGRTEAFF
TRBD1	-	TRBJ2-7	TRBV2	TGTGCCAGCAGTGAAGCACGGGACAGGTACTCCTACGAGCAGTACTTC	CASSEARDRYSYEQYF
-	-	TRBJ2-7	TRBV7-2	TGTGCCAGCAGCTTAGGACAGGTCACCTACGAGCAGTACTTC	CASSLGQVTYEQYF
TRBD1	-	TRBJ2-7	TRBV11-3	TGTGCCAGCAGCTTCGGACAGGGATCATACGAGCAGTACTTC	CASSFGQGSYEQYF